The next 2 T cell receptor beta chains were all read from a single sample in a study of T cells in Graves' hyperthyroidism and ophthalmopathy. Amplified TCR beta CDR3 regions came from RNA transcripts. When the TCR CDR3 underwent first-round RT-PCR, the HTBI primer set was used. TCRdb reprocessed the multiplex PCR reads with MiXCR, giving one entry per CDR3 protein. The sample holds hundreds of thousands of distinct CDR3 sequences, roughly 24% seen once. The specimen was blood. Source of these receptors: a woman aged 25 to 45 with Graves' ophthalmopathy.

This clonotype was seen many times. The chain has TRBV7-8 and TRBJ1-2, with D maybe TRBD1 (5 bases). Between the trimmed V and J ends, which lost 5 bases and 2 bases, there was a span of 15 bases. The CDR3 spans 15 residues. Germline CDR1 and CDR2: SGHVS and FQNEAQ. The CDR3 DNA reads TGTGCCAGCAGCCACGTAAAGCGGGGGAACTATGGCTACACCTTC. Its translation: CASSHVKRGNYGYTF.

The V gene is TRBV20-1, the J gene TRBJ2-7; 7 bases are shared with TRBD1. V lost 1 base, J lost 5 bases, and 5 bases stayed unmatched. The germline V gene encodes CDR1 DFQATT and CDR2 SNEGSKA (reference sequence). The CDR3 spans 13 residues. The CDR3 sequence: CSARGDSRDEQYF. CDR3 coding DNA: TGCAGTGCTAGAGGGGACAGTCGGGACGAGCAGTACTTC.